This section outlines one T cell receptor beta chain sequence together with its context. Its antigen is unknown. This sample was included in a study of T cell clonotyping in hematopoietic cell transplantation. About the research overall: Pretransplant recipient samples were taken after cytoreduction.

The study's findings and limits: After transplant, recipient diversity fell while pathologically expanded clonotypes grew through day 180.

Described time point: recipient sample about 28 days before transplant, after cytoreduction. Recipients were bled about 28 days pretransplant and at posttransplant days 30, 100, 180. This table comes from immunoSEQ multiplex PCR, and its TCRdb copy is limited to in-frame clones, with some not included. Among about 76,000 clones listed, 90% to 97% were seen once. Sequenced here: peripheral blood mononuclear cells, sampled before stem cell transplant. This TCR derives from a woman aged 45-59 years with acute myeloid leukemia. Some clones in this sample may be carry-over from other donors' samples.

CDR3 amino acids: CARTFYLNEQFF. The CDR3 DNA reads as TGTGCCAGGACTTTCTATTTGAATGAGCAGTTCTTC. The rearrangement uses TRBV19 and TRBJ2-1; D is undetermined. Trimming pared 9 bases from V and 7 bases from J, leaving 13 bases between. The CDR3 spans 12 residues. Germline CDR1 LNHDA, CDR2 SQIVND (reference sequence).